This is a list of T cell receptor beta chains from one sample in a study of T cell repertoires in cytomegalovirus infection. TCRdb re-analysed the reads in MiXCR, keeping a single row per CDR3 protein. This sample carries hundreds of thousands of distinct CDR3 sequences, roughly 26% of them seen once, and the ten largest clones take approximately 8%. The sequenced sample was CD8+ T cells from PBMCs. These receptors came from a human donor in good health (CMV status not recorded). Some clones in this sample may be carry-over from other donors' samples. CDR3s leave out the opening cysteine and the closing phenylalanine or tryptophan. The D gene is left open where the match is weak.

v_gene	j_gene	d_gene	CDR3aa
TRBV28	TRBJ1-5	.	ASSSYWGSNQPQH
TRBV7-9	TRBJ2-1	TRBD1	ASSLQDRGWNEQF
TRBV20-1	TRBJ2-1	.	SASYRSYNEQF
TRBV29-1	TRBJ1-2	.	SVGVGSYGYT
TRBV15	TRBJ1-5	.	ATSRDLGGNQPQH
TRBV7-9	TRBJ1-1	TRBD1	ASSHGQAQNTEAF
TRBV7-8	TRBJ2-5	TRBD2	ASSLVLREDLKETQY
TRBV7-2	TRBJ2-3	.	ASSRGVTSTDTQY
TRBV7-9	TRBJ2-5	TRBD1	ASSPGDRGYQETQY
TRBV6-1	TRBJ2-2	.	ASSAGHQNTGELF
TRBV24-1	TRBJ1-6	.	ATSAGALYNSPLH
TRBV7-9	TRBJ1-5	TRBD1	ASGSGDRAQSAQH
TRBV10-3	TRBJ2-3	.	AISESGGGAGDTQY
TRBV27	TRBJ2-7	.	ASSLVGGVGYEQY
TRBV6-6	TRBJ2-1	TRBD2	ASSYLWTSGATSYNEQF
TRBV2	TRBJ1-1	.	ASSDSEAF
TRBV6-6	TRBJ1-1	.	ASIERGSVTEAF
TRBV12-3/TRBV12-4	TRBJ2-1	TRBD2	ASRLKRLAGGRNNEQF
TRBV6-5	TRBJ2-1	TRBD1	ASSYWTGGEEQF